This T cell receptor (beta chain) was identified during a study of cytomegalovirus exposure and HLA in healthy donors. Findings and limits, study-wide: Overall, approximately 150 TCR beta chains were annotated as cytomegalovirus-associated.

For this clone: What it binds is unknown.

Amplification used 60 Vbeta primers and 13 Jbeta primers. TCRdb keeps only in-frame clones here, not all; method: immunoSEQ multiplex PCR. There are about 120,000 clones in the sample; about 80% occur only once, and around 8.9% lies in the top ten. Input material: PBMCs. The receptor was isolated from a man aged 25 to 40 in good health and CMV-seropositive.

Written as DNA, the CDR3 is TGTGCCATCAGGATGAGCACAGGGCAGTACTTC. Protein: CAIRMSTGQYF. The rearrangement links TRBV10-3 to TRBJ2-7; tentative D call: TRBD1 (5 bases). This CDR3 region has 11 residues. The germline V gene has CDR1 ENHRY and CDR2 SYGVKD. Trimming removed 6 bases at V and 9 bases at J, with 12 bases between.